The source of this T cell receptor (beta chain) is a study of identical twins. In this sample, this clonotype turned up many times. CDR1 and CDR2 (germline): SGHNT, YENEEA. Trimming cost V 6 bases and J 1 base; bases outside gene matches: 7. The CDR3 covers 15 residues. In TCRdb, the 5' RACE reads were re-called with MiXCR into one record per CDR3 protein. Of around 95,000 distinct CDR3 sequences in the sample, about 6.1% were seen once. The chain joins TRBV11-3 to TRBJ1-1; 8 nucleotides line up with TRBD1. The receptor was derived from a woman aged 45-60 years in good health. Specimen: memory T cells sorted from blood. The CDR3 DNA is TGTGCCAGCAGTTATGGTGGGACAGGGAACACTGAAGCTTTCTTT. This gives the protein CASSYGGTGNTEAFF. Full variable domain (missing parts from reference TRBV11-3 and TRBJ1-1): EAGVVQSPRYKIIEKKQPVAFWCNPISGHNTLYWYLQNLGQGPELLIRYENEEAVDDSQLPKDRFSAERLKGVDSTLKIQPAELGDSAVYLCASSYGGTGNTEAFFGQGTRLTVV.